Shown below are 3 T cell receptor beta chains from a single sample sequenced in a study of cytomegalovirus exposure and HLA in healthy donors. Some clones are missing from TCRdb's copy, which holds only in-frame ones; the method was immunoSEQ multiplex PCR. The sample contains under 150,000 clones, 84% of which appear only once. Sequences were obtained from PBMCs. The receptor set was obtained from a woman in her thirties in good health and CMV-seronegative.

The chain has TRBV10-2 and TRBJ1-6; 7 bases line up with TRBD1. Per the germline V gene, CDR1 is WSHSY and CDR2 is SAAADI. V lost 2 bases to trimming and J lost 7 bases; unmatched junction nucleotides: 8. This CDR3 region has 16 residues. CDR3 loop: CASSEHGTEVNSPLHF. In nucleotides, the CDR3 is TGCGCCAGCAGTGAGCATGGGACAGAAGTAAATTCACCCCTCCACTTT.

The chain couples TRBV18 to TRBJ1-1; 8 nucleotides align to TRBD1. The junction had 1 base not matched to a gene; V was cut back by 0 bases and J by 10 bases. The length of the CDR3 is 12 residues. Germline V CDR1 and CDR2: KGHSH, LQKENI. Here the CDR3 DNA reads TGTGCCAGCTCACCACCCGACAGGGGAGCTTTCTTT. This gives the protein CASSPPDRGAFF.

V gene TRBV10-3 combines with J gene TRBJ1-1; TRBD1 matches at 9 bases. The CDR3 extends over 18 amino acids. The junction had 14 bases not matched to a gene; V was cut back by 5 bases and J by 1 base. Germline CDR1 reads ENHRY; CDR2 reads SYGVKD. The CDR3 loop reads CAISSGTGRGGGNTEAFF. In nucleotides, the CDR3 is TGTGCCATCAGTTCCGGGACAGGGAGGGGAGGGGGGAACACTGAAGCTTTCTTT.